A selection of T cell receptor beta chains follows, all from one sample in a study of early T cells in non-severe SARS-CoV-2 infection. TCRdb analysed the 5' RACE reads with MiXCR anew, one entry per CDR3 protein. The profile shows about 100,000 distinct CDR3 sequences, 13% of them singletons. The specimen was whole blood. All receptors derive from an adult who was a healthcare worker with PCR-confirmed SARS-CoV-2 infection or an uninfected control (not recorded which). CDR3s include the opening cysteine and the closing phenylalanine or tryptophan. The order of the fields is D gene, clone size, V gene, J gene, CDR3 protein, CDR3 DNA. D genes are given only for firm matches. The listing skips clone size in some rows; elsewhere it reads once, few, many or a size class.

.	many	TRBV20-1	TRBJ2-7	CSARDTVAASYEQYF	TGCAGTGCTAGAGATACAGTAGCTGCCTCCTACGAGCAGTACTTC
.	.	TRBV19	TRBJ2-3	CASSGTTGDTQYF	TGTGCCAGTAGCGGGACTACAGGGGATACGCAGTATTTT
.	many	TRBV28	TRBJ2-7	CASSSEFYEQYF	TGTGCCAGCAGTTCGGAATTCTACGAGCAGTACTTC
TRBD1	many	TRBV20-1	TRBJ2-3	CSGTGGADTQYF	TGCAGTGGGACAGGGGGGGCAGATACGCAGTATTTT
.	many	TRBV19	TRBJ2-3	CASSMGTGRGDTQYF	TGTGCCAGTAGTATGGGGACTGGCCGCGGGGATACGCAGTATTTT
TRBD2	few	TRBV6-6	TRBJ2-5	CASSYTSGGAQETQYF	TGTGCCAGCAGTTACACGAGCGGGGGGGCCCAAGAGACCCAGTACTTC
.	many	TRBV7-3	TRBJ1-6	CASSFGYNSPLHF	TGTGCCAGCAGCTTTGGGTATAATTCACCCCTCCACTTT
.	few	TRBV28	TRBJ2-1	CASSFTGGMFGEQFF	TGTGCCAGCAGTTTTACCGGGGGCATGTTTGGGGAGCAGTTCTTC
.	many	TRBV7-8	TRBJ2-7	CASSLGDGVYEQYF	TGTGCCAGCAGCTTAGGGGACGGGGTCTACGAGCAGTACTTC
.	many	TRBV12-3/TRBV12-4	TRBJ2-3	CASSPRDTQYF	TGTGCCAGCAGTCCCAGGGATACGCAGTATTTT
.	.	TRBV6-2/TRBV6-3	TRBJ1-2	CASGTGAGYGYTF	TGTGCCAGCGGGACGGGGGCCGGCTATGGCTACACCTTC
TRBD1	.	TRBV27	TRBJ2-7	CASSFSVRDRGYEQYF	TGTGCCAGCAGTTTTTCTGTTCGGGACAGGGGGTACGAGCAGTACTTC
.	many	TRBV21-1	TRBJ1-6	CASSKGRTPPRRSPLHF	TGTGCCAGCAGCAAAGGGAGGACCCCCCCCCGGAGATCACCCCTCCACTTT
.	.	TRBV6-2/TRBV6-3	TRBJ2-5	CASSYSSRQETQYF	TGTGCCAGCAGTTACTCTTCGAGACAAGAGACCCAGTACTTC
.	many	TRBV5-6	TRBJ1-4	CASSPRSVTNEKLFF	TGTGCCAGCAGCCCCAGGTCTGTGACTAATGAAAAACTGTTTTTT
.	.	TRBV28	TRBJ1-2	CASSLYRNDGYTF	TGTGCCAGCAGTTTATATCGGAACGATGGCTACACCTTC
.	.	TRBV3-1	TRBJ2-1	CASSQYLGASTSNEQFF	TGTGCCAGCAGCCAGTACTTGGGGGCTTCCACTTCCAATGAGCAGTTCTTC
.	many	TRBV25-1	TRBJ1-2	CASSDNYGYTF	TGTGCCAGCAGTGATAACTATGGCTACACCTTC
.	.	TRBV7-9	TRBJ1-2	CASSPYLGRDYGYTF	TGTGCCAGCAGCCCCTACCTGGGACGGGACTATGGCTACACCTTC
.	.	TRBV20-1	TRBJ2-4	CSARVRGATNIQYF	TGCAGTGCTAGAGTAAGGGGGGCCACAAACATTCAGTACTTC
.	many	TRBV11-2	TRBJ2-2	CASRSPTGELFF	TGTGCCAGCAGAAGCCCCACCGGGGAGCTGTTTTTT
.	.	TRBV28	TRBJ2-5	CASTRSRGDRSQYF	TGTGCCAGCACCCGCTCCCGAGGAGATCGGTCCCAGTACTTC
.	many	TRBV7-8	TRBJ1-1	CASSASANTEAFF	TGTGCCAGCAGCGCTTCAGCGAACACTGAAGCTTTCTTT
.	.	TRBV20-1	TRBJ1-4	CSARDLIATNEKLFF	TGCAGTGCTAGAGATCTTATCGCAACTAATGAAAAACTGTTTTTT
.	few	TRBV29-1	TRBJ2-2	CSVGAPNTGELFF	TGCAGCGTCGGGGCACCGAACACCGGGGAGCTGTTTTTT
.	.	TRBV3-1	TRBJ2-6	CASSPGGPGSLGANVLTF	TGTGCCAGCAGCCCCGGGGGGCCCGGGTCTTTGGGGGCCAACGTCCTGACTTTC
.	.	TRBV10-3	TRBJ2-7	CAISESTSYEQYF	TGTGCCATCAGTGAGTCGACGAGCTACGAGCAGTACTTC
.	many	TRBV4-1	TRBJ2-2	CASSQAGATGELFF	TGCGCCAGCAGCCAAGCAGGGGCCACCGGGGAGCTGTTTTTT
TRBD1	few	TRBV25-1	TRBJ1-1	CASSAPSGGRAEAFF	TGTGCCAGCAGTGCACCTTCAGGGGGCCGGGCTGAAGCTTTCTTT
.	.	TRBV7-6	TRBJ2-3	CASSLVVGLSTDTQYF	TGTGCCAGCAGCTTAGTCGTGGGGCTGAGCACAGATACGCAGTATTTT
.	.	TRBV5-1	TRBJ2-3	CASSLIVGGRTDTQYF	TGCGCCAGCAGCTTGATAGTCGGGGGGCGCACAGATACGCAGTATTTT
.	few	TRBV21-1	TRBJ1-1	CASSVGVEAFF	TGTGCCAGCAGTGTGGGGGTTGAAGCTTTCTTT
.	.	TRBV7-6	TRBJ2-1	CASSFFASASSYNEQFF	TGTGCCAGCAGCTTTTTCGCTTCCGCCAGCTCCTACAATGAGCAGTTCTTC
.	.	TRBV2	TRBJ2-1	CASSERGISYNEQFF	TGTGCCAGCAGTGAAAGGGGGATCTCCTACAATGAGCAGTTCTTC
.	many	TRBV5-1	TRBJ1-2	CASSSETVLYGYTF	TGCGCCAGCAGCTCGGAGACAGTCCTCTATGGCTACACCTTC
.	.	TRBV7-8	TRBJ2-1	CASSLGGGGLYNEQFF	TGTGCCAGCAGCTTAGGTGGCGGGGGCCTTTACAATGAGCAGTTCTTC
.	many	TRBV6-5	TRBJ1-2	CASSTQGFDGYTF	TGTGCCAGCAGTACTCAGGGGTTTGATGGCTACACCTTC
TRBD1	.	TRBV24-1	TRBJ2-7	CATSDSGTGPHEQYF	TGTGCCACCAGTGATTCCGGGACAGGTCCCCACGAGCAGTACTTC
.	many	TRBV10-2	TRBJ2-1	CASSGTVDNEQFF	TGCGCCAGCAGTGGGACAGTTGACAATGAGCAGTTCTTC
.	few	TRBV4-1	TRBJ2-1	CASSQVVTYNEQFF	TGCGCCAGCAGCCAAGTAGTGACTTACAATGAGCAGTTCTTC
.	.	TRBV7-7	TRBJ2-7	CASSKLQGPYEQYF	TGTGCCAGCAGCAAGCTACAGGGTCCCTACGAGCAGTACTTC
.	few	TRBV29-1	TRBJ1-3	CSVDRGGNTIYF	TGCAGCGTTGACAGGGGAGGAAACACCATATATTTT
.	many	TRBV2	TRBJ2-1	CASRPGTQRYNEQFF	TGTGCCAGCAGGCCCGGGACTCAACGGTACAATGAGCAGTTCTTC
TRBD1	many	TRBV5-6	TRBJ1-3	CASSLGTGYNTIYF	TGTGCCAGCAGCCTAGGGACAGGGTACAACACCATATATTTT